One sample yielded the 24 T cell receptor beta chains listed below, sequenced in a study of graft-versus-host responses after intestinal transplantation (dated by TCRdb to 2020 to 2023). In the paper's terms, the time point label means: cells obtained before transplantation from donor or recipient. Antigens of these TCRs are unknown. The library was built by means of the immunoSEQ multiplex PCR assay. TCRdb obtained this table from immuneACCESS and retained in-frame rearrangements with V and J assigned. These tables miss some clones; where compared with another copy, unresolved V genes account for less than half of the shortfall, and the remainder is unexplained. This sample holds about 120,000 clones; roughly 91% were observed only once. The ten top clones hold 0.09% to 0.15% of the sample. The specimen was unstimulated CD4+ T cells sorted from spleen or lymph node cells, collected before intestinal transplant. These receptors all come from a human donor who received an intestinal transplant.

The chain recombines TRBV6-6 with TRBJ2-7, with unresolved D. Deletions cut 8 bases from V and 4 bases from J, with 21 bases between. The CDR3 runs 15 residues. CDR1 MNHNY and CDR2 SVGAGI come from the germline V gene (reference sequence). The CDR3 region is CASRSPVVQRYEQYF. The CDR3 DNA follows: TGTGCCAGCCGATCCCCGGTCGTTCAACGATACGAGCAGTACTTC.

The rearrangement uses TRBV18 and TRBJ2-7; perhaps TRBD1 as D (6 bases). The CDR3 extends over 15 amino acids. Germline V gene sequence: CDR1 KGHSH, CDR2 LQKENI. Trimming stripped 5 bases from V and 5 bases from J, with 19 bases between. CDR3 sequence reads: CASSDPGTKSDEQYF. The CDR3 DNA is TGTGCCAGCTCAGATCCCGGGACAAAGTCGGACGAGCAGTACTTC.

This sequence joins TRBV29-1 and TRBJ2-1, with D maybe TRBD1 (5 bases). The length of the CDR3 is 14 residues. Between the trimmed V and J ends, which lost 7 bases and 2 bases, there was a span of 15 bases. Per the germline V gene, CDR1 is SQVTM and CDR2 is ANQGSEA. The CDR3 here is CSARAAIPYNEQFF. CDR3 nucleotides: TGCAGCGCCAGGGCGGCAATCCCCTACAATGAGCAGTTCTTC.

This sequence joins TRBV7-6 and TRBJ2-3, with TRBD2 matching 10 bases. Trimming removed 5 bases from V and 3 bases from J; junction bases left unmatched: 8. This CDR3 comprises 16 residues. From germline, CDR1 is SGHVS and CDR2 FNYEAQ. The chain's CDR3 is CASSPSGRARTDTQYF. For the CDR3, the DNA is TGTGCCAGCAGCCCCAGCGGGAGGGCCAGGACAGATACGCAGTATTTT.

The chain links TRBV18 to TRBJ2-7, with a possible D match to TRBD1 (5 bases). Germline V lookup: CDR1 KGHSH, CDR2 LQKENI. The CDR3 contains 14 residues. The ends were cut back, 2 bases at V and 4 bases at J, with 12 bases in the middle. The CDR3 region has the DNA TGTGCCAGCTCACCAACGTCACAGGAATACGAGCAGTACTTC. Encoded protein: CASSPTSQEYEQYF.

The chain is built from TRBV19 and TRBJ1-5, with D possibly TRBD1 on 5 matching bases. The germline V and J ends were trimmed by 4 bases and 0 bases, with 10 bases remaining between them. The CDR3 contains 15 residues. CDR1 is LNHDA and CDR2 is SQIVND in the germline V gene (reference sequence). CDR3 coding DNA: TGTGCCAGTAGTAGGGCAGGGTATAGCAATCAGCCCCAGCATTTT. Its protein is CASSRAGYSNQPQHF.

V gene TRBV5-8 combines with J gene TRBJ1-2, with D possibly TRBD1 on 6 matching bases. Germline loops: CDR1 SGHTS, CDR2 YDEGEE. The length of the CDR3 is 16 residues. V was clipped by 2 bases and J by 4 bases, with 18 bases between them. In DNA form, the CDR3 reads TGTGCCAGCAGCTTTGGCTATGGGGGGCGCAGCTATGGCTACACCTTC. Its translation: CASSFGYGGRSYGYTF.

This rearrangement joins TRBV6-5 to TRBJ2-1; maybe TRBD2 (6 bases). This CDR3 comprises 15 residues. The germline gives CDR1 MNHEY, CDR2 SVGAGI. Trimming left V 0 bases short and J 5 bases short, with 11 bases between. DNA for the CDR3: TGTGCCAGCAGTTACTCCCGGACTACCAACAATGAGCAGTTCTTC. This codes for CASSYSRTTNNEQFF.

The chain couples TRBV27 to TRBJ1-2, with 8 bases aligning to TRBD1. The CDR3 has 15 amino acids. Germline CDR1 reads MNHEY; CDR2 reads SMNVEV (reference sequence). V gave up 4 bases and J gave up 4 bases; unmatched junction bases: 8. The CDR3 DNA reads as TGTGCCAGCAGTTCGTCAGGGGGCTACGGCTATGGCTACACCTTC. Protein sequence: CASSSSGGYGYGYTF.

The chain joins TRBV6-5 to TRBJ2-1, with 7 bases matching TRBD1. This CDR3 comprises 13 residues. CDR1 is MNHEY, CDR2 SVGAGI, per germline. V lost 4 bases, J lost 4 bases, and 1 base stayed unmatched. The CDR3 DNA reads as TGTGCCAGCAGTTGGGACAGATACAATGAGCAGTTCTTC. Its protein product is CASSWDRYNEQFF.

The rearrangement uses TRBV7-9 and TRBJ2-7, with no clear D. This CDR3 spans 13 amino acids. Trimming shortened V by 2 bases and J by 2 bases, and 7 bases separated the two germline ends. The germline CDR1 and CDR2 sequences are SEHNR and FQNEAQ (reference sequence). CDR3 sequence reads: CASSLHDTYEQYF. The DNA of the CDR3 is TGTGCCAGCAGCTTACACGATACCTACGAGCAGTACTTC.

CDR3 loop: CASSEGRYQPQHF. CDR3 DNA: TGTGCCAGCAGCGAAGGGCGATATCAGCCCCAGCATTTT. This chain links TRBV6-5 with TRBJ1-5; no reliable D call. This CDR3 is built from 13 residues. Germline CDR1 is MNHEY and CDR2 is SVGAGI. The V gene lost 6 bases and the J gene lost 5 bases, with 11 bases spanning the gap.

The chain has TRBV5-4 and TRBJ2-7, with D possibly matching TRBD2 (7 bases). Germline V lookup: CDR1 SGHNT, CDR2 YYREEE (reference sequence). The CDR3 is made up of 14 amino acids. V lost 4 bases, J lost 0 bases, and 11 bases lay in between. The CDR3 is CASSRGGGSYEQYF. The CDR3 nucleotides are TGTGCCAGCAGCCGAGGGGGGGGCTCCTACGAGCAGTACTTC.

The chain is built from TRBV5-4 and TRBJ2-1; TRBD2 matches at 8 bases. Germline CDR1 SGHNT, CDR2 YYREEE (reference sequence). The CDR3 is made up of 14 amino acids. V lost 5 bases and J lost 7; bases outside the gene matches: 8. The CDR3 loop is CASSLPGGLNEQFF. CDR3 in DNA: TGTGCCAGCAGTCTTCCGGGGGGGCTTAATGAGCAGTTCTTC.

The genes are TRBV5-1 and TRBJ1-2; 7 bases are shared with TRBD1. The CDR3 consists of 14 residues. The V segment lost 4 bases and the J segment 4 bases; nucleotides outside the gene matches: 7. From germline, CDR1 is SGHRS and CDR2 YFSETQ. The CDR3 loop is CASSGGGTAYGYTF. The CDR3 nucleotides read TGCGCCAGCAGCGGGGGAGGGACAGCCTATGGCTACACCTTC.

This clone was detected only a few times. The chain links TRBV10-3 to TRBJ2-7; D ambiguous. V lost 8 bases and J 7 bases, leaving 18 bases between the germline ends. Per the germline V gene, CDR1 is ENHRY and CDR2 is SYGVKD. The CDR3 loop spans 13 amino acids. For the CDR3, the DNA is TGTGCCATCCTAATTGATCCGTCGAGGGAGCAGTACTTC. Its protein product is CAILIDPSREQYF.

The rearrangement links TRBV5-4 to TRBJ2-5, with 10 nucleotides matching TRBD1. Germline V gene data show CDR1 as SGHNT and CDR2 as YYREEE (reference sequence). The trim removed 6 bases at V and 9 bases at J, leaving 14 bases unmatched. This CDR3 is built from 15 residues. CDR3 bases: TGTGCCAGCAACAAACTGGGACAGGGGAGTTTGGCCCAGTACTTC. Its translation: CASNKLGQGSLAQYF.

The CDR3 region has the DNA TGTGCCAGCTCGCCCCCAAGCTCCTACAATGAGCAGTTCTTC. Protein: CASSPPSSYNEQFF. The chain carries TRBV28 and TRBJ2-1; D gene uncertain. V was shortened by 8 bases and J by 0 bases, with 11 bases between the two germline ends. Germline V gene lookup returns CDR1 MDHEN and CDR2 SYDVKM. This CDR3 comprises 14 residues.

This chain connects TRBV2 to TRBJ2-3; D is possibly TRBD2 (6 bases). From germline, CDR1 is SNHLY and CDR2 FYNNEI. The CDR3 contains 15 residues. V was clipped by 6 bases and J by 2 bases, with 15 bases between them. The CDR3 sequence is CASRPIGRYTDTQYF. CDR3 nucleotide sequence: TGTGCCAGCAGGCCTATAGGGAGGTACACAGATACGCAGTATTTT.

This clone appeared a single time. The chain has TRBV5-1 and TRBJ1-2; no clear D gene. The CDR3 runs to 13 residues. CDR1 and CDR2 (germline): SGHRS, YFSETQ. V was clipped by 2 bases and J by 0 bases, with 5 bases between them. In DNA form, the CDR3 reads TGCGCCAGCAGCTTCACTCCTAACTATGGCTACACCTTC. It codes for CASSFTPNYGYTF.

This clone was counted once. The chain is built from TRBV7-9 and TRBJ1-1, with D unresolved. The CDR3 contains 14 residues. V was trimmed by 6 bases and J by 0 bases, leaving 11 bases between them. Germline V gives CDR1 SEHNR, CDR2 FQNEAQ (reference sequence). CDR3 sequence reads: CASRPGRMNTEAFF. DNA of the CDR3: TGTGCCAGCAGGCCCGGCAGAATGAACACTGAAGCTTTCTTT.

The genes are TRBV30 and TRBJ2-1; tentative D call: TRBD2 (6 bases). Trimming shortened V by 8 bases and J by 2 bases, and 10 bases separated the two germline ends. CDR3 length: 12 amino acids. From germline, CDR1 is GTSNPN and CDR2 SVGIG (reference sequence). The chain's CDR3 is CARRETYNEQFF. CDR3 nucleotide sequence: TGTGCCCGGCGGGAAACCTACAATGAGCAGTTCTTC.

V gene TRBV27 combines with J gene TRBJ2-7; D gene unclear. This CDR3 comprises 14 residues. V shed 5 bases and J shed 1 base, with 12 bases lying between them. Germline CDR1 reads MNHEY; CDR2 reads SMNVEV (reference sequence). This CDR3 reads CASSQNQVSYEQYF. The DNA of the CDR3 is TGTGCCAGCAGTCAAAACCAAGTTTCCTACGAGCAGTACTTC.

CDR3 nucleotides: TGTGCCAGCAGCCAAAGTCGGGGAGCTAAGCAGTTCTTC. Its translation is CASSQSRGAKQFF. The chain uses TRBV14 and TRBJ2-1; D may be TRBD2 (5 bases). Germline assignment: CDR1 SGHDN and CDR2 FVKESK. The CDR3 sequence is 13 residues long. V was clipped by 2 bases and J by 11 bases, with 13 bases between them.